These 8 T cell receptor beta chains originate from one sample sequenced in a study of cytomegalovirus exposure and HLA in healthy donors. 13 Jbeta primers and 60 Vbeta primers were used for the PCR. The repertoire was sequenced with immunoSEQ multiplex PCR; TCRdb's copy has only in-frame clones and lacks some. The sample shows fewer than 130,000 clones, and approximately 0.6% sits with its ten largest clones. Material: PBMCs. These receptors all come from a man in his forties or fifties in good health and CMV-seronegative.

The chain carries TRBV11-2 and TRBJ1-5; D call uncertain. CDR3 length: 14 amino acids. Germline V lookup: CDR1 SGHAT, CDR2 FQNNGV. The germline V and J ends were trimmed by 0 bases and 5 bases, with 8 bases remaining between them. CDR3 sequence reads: CASSLDGGDQPQHF. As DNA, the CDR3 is TGTGCCAGCAGCTTAGATGGTGGAGATCAGCCCCAGCATTTT. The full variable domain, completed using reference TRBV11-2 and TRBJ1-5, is EAGVAQSPRYKIIEKRQSVAFWCNPISGHATLYWYQQILGQGPKLLIQFQNNGVVDDSQLPKDRFSAERLKGVDSTLKIQPAKLEDSAVYLCASSLDGGDQPQHFGDGTRLSIL.

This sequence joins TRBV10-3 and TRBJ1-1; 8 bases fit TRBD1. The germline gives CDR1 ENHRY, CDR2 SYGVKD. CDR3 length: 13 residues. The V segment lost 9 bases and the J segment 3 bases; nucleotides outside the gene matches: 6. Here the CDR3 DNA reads TGTGCCATAAAGGACAGGGAAGACACTGAAGCTTTCTTT. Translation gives CAIKDREDTEAFF.

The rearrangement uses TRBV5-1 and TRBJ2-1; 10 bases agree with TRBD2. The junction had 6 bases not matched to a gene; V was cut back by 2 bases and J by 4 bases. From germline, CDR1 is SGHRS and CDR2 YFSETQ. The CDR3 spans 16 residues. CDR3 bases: TGCGCCAGCAGCTTTAGGCCTAGCGGGAGTTACAATGAGCAGTTCTTC. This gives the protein CASSFRPSGSYNEQFF.

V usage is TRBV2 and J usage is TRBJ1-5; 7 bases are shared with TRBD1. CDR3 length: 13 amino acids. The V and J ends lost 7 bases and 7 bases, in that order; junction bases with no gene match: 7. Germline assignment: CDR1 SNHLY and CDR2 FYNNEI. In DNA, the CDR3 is TGTGCCAGCAACAGGGGATCCGGACAGCCCCAGCATTTT. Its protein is CASNRGSGQPQHF.

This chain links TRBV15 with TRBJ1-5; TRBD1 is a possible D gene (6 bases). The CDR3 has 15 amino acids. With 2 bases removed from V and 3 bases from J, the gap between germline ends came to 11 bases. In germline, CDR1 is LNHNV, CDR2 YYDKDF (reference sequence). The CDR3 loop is CATSRPGDNNQPQHF. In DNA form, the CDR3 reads TGTGCCACCAGCAGACCCGGGGACAACAATCAGCCCCAGCATTTT.

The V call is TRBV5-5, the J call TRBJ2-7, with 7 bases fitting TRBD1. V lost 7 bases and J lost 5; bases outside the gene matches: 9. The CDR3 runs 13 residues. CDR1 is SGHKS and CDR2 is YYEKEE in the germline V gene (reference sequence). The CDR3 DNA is TGTGCCAGCTCGGACAGGATGAAGGACGAGCAGTACTTC. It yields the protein CASSDRMKDEQYF.

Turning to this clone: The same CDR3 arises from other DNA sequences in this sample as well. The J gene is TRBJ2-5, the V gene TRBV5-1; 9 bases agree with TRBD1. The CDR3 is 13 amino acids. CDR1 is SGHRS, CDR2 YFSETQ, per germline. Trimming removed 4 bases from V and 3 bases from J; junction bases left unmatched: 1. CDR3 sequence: CASSRDREETQYF. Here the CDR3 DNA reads TGCGCCAGCAGCAGGGACAGGGAAGAGACCCAGTACTTC.

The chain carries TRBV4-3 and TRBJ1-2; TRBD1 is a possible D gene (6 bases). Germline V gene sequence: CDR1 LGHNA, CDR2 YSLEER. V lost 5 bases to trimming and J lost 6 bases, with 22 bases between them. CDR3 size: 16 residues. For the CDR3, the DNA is TGCGCCAGCAGCGCACGAGGGGGGGGAGGAATCAATGGCTACACCTTC. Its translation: CASSARGGGGINGYTF.